Reported below is one T cell receptor (beta chain). This CDR3 has 15 residues. Unmatched junction bases numbered 9, after V lost 4 bases and J lost 7 bases. From germline, CDR1 is LGHNA and CDR2 YNFKEQ. This sample is drawn from a study of CD8+ T cells in alopecia areata. RNA extraction was followed by reverse transcription into cDNA, which acted as the sequencing template. Measured with immunoSEQ multiplex PCR; TCRdb has only the in-frame clones, and not every one. The data hold over 200,000 clones, with about 64% observed a single time. Treatment noted: oral pan-JAK inhibitor, 5-10 mg twice daily. Alopecia areata patients provided lesional scalp punch biopsies and peripheral blood.

The chain carries TRBV4-2 and TRBJ2-1, with 8 bases matching TRBD1. The TCR sequence derives from a human donor with alopecia areata. This specimen was CD4+ T cells sorted from blood, taken at week 4, from a patient treated with tofacitinib. CDR3 loop: CASSPRTGYANEQFF. CDR3 DNA sequence: TGTGCCAGCAGCCCCCGGACAGGGTATGCGAATGAGCAGTTCTTC.